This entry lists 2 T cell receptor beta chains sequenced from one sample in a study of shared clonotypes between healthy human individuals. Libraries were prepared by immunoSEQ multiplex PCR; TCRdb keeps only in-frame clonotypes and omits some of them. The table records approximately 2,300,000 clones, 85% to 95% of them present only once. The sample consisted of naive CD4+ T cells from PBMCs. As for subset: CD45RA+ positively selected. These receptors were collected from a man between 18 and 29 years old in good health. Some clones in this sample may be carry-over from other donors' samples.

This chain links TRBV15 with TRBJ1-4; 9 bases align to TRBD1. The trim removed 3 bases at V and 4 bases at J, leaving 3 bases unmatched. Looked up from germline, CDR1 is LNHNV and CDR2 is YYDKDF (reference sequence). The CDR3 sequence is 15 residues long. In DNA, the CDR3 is TGTGCCACCAGCAGCGGACAGGGGTATAATGAAAAACTGTTTTTT. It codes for CATSSGQGYNEKLFF.

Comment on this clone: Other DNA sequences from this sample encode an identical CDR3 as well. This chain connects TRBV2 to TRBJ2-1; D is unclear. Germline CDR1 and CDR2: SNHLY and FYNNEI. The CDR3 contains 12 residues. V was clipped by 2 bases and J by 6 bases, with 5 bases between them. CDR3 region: CASSEIANEQFF. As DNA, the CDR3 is TGTGCCAGCAGTGAAATCGCCAATGAGCAGTTCTTC.